What follows is one TCR beta chain and its context. The antigen this receptor binds is unknown. Per-base quality was not reported, and no clone a single base away is much larger than it. The CDR3 runs 13 amino acids, cysteine and phenylalanine included. Of the read, only the CDR3 DNA is kept; its 39 bases are in frame from base 1. CDR1 and CDR2 are drawn from the germline V gene: MNHEY, SVGAGI. V lost 4 bases and J lost 4 bases, and the count of bases not matched to a germline gene is 3. The run used an Illumina NovaSeq 6000. TCR cDNA was synthesized by 5'RACE template switching, which introduced a universal primer site and unique molecular identifiers. cDNA synthesis was primed from both the TCR alpha and TCR beta constant segments. Two PCR steps were used to amplify libraries, with sample barcodes and sequencing adapters being added in the second step. Sequencing of the libraries was done on either Illumina HiSeq 2500 (2x100 bp) or NovaSeq (2x150 bp). The paper's data handling went like this. Demultiplexing of reads and collapsing into UMI consensus sequences were performed with MIGEC, and V(D)J alignment was carried out with MiXCR. Vaccine-responding clonotypes were identified with edgeR using replicate PBMC samples, with FDR below 0.01 and a log2 fold change above 5 up to day 15 being required. Each bulk clonotype received a CD4 or CD8 identity based on whether the sequenced CD4 or CD8 repertoire contained that clonotype at higher abundance. In-frame beta chains were kept once TCRdb had trimmed the public reads at Q25 with fastp and called clones with MiXCR. One record per CDR3 amino acid sequence lists the most common genes and DNA. For this entry, the V and J calls and clone size follow TCRdb and not the study's own pipeline. The table for this sample lists 200,000 to 250,000 distinct CDR3 sequences; roughly 3% of them were counted only once. The top ten hold roughly 3.2% of the sample.

The sample is drawn from a study of T cells after yellow fever vaccination (dated by TCRdb to the late 2010s). With respect to the entire study: The SMART-Seq v4 Ultra Low Input RNA kit was used to prepare libraries from fractions with low cell numbers. To follow T-cell clones before and after both primary and booster YFV17D yellow fever vaccination, bulk TCR alpha and beta repertoires underwent longitudinal sequencing. Two healthy male donors made up the cohort, one aged 18 to 29 years and the other aged 30 to 39 years. Blood was collected at multiple timepoints before and after primary and secondary immunization, and bulk PBMC replicates and cell subsets were isolated. What the work shows at the level of the full study, not this receptor alone: Because abundant contaminating clonotypes from the bulk population could be contained in FACS-sorted repertoires, computational filtering was required. Most clones expanded after primary vaccination (approximately 95% of CD4 and approximately 86% of CD8) were re-detected after the booster, suggesting that broad memory maintenance occurred. A small fraction of clonotypes appeared in both the CD4 and CD8 compartments, likely as a result of convergent recombination. Because the study included only a couple of donors, the extent to which the findings can be generalized is limited. The secondary T-cell response was found to be weaker but faster than the primary response, with a peak reached on day 5 rather than on day 15.

Reading the label with the study, this specimen's treatment or condition is: live attenuated yellow fever vaccine strain. PBMCs were isolated from peripheral blood using a standard Ficoll-Paque protocol. CD4 and CD8 T-cell fractions were isolated with Dynabeads CD4 and CD8 positive selection kits. RNA was extracted with TriZol from bulk PBMCs, CD4 and CD8 fractions, and dextramer-positive and dextramer-negative fractions. In this chain, TRBV6-5 is recombined with TRBJ2-5, and TRBD2 aligns with 7 junction nucleotides. This TCR was recovered from a man aged 18 to 30 who received the YFV17D yellow fever vaccine. Sequenced here: CD4+ T cells sorted from PBMCs, sampled 10 days after the yellow fever booster vaccination. In nucleotide form, the sequence is TGTGCCAGCAGTTGGACTAGTCGAGAGACCCAGTACTTC. This sequence encodes CASSWTSRETQYF.